This T cell receptor beta chain was profiled in a study of memory CD4+ T cells and cytomegalovirus serostatus. Study information: Donors were healthy Belgian adults, 10 or so CMV seropositive and 20 to 25 seronegative.

The assay was immunoSEQ multiplex PCR, and TCRdb's table has in-frame clones only and misses some. The sample lists under 45,000 clones; less than 80% were seen once. The sort gate was single viable CD3+CD4+CD8-CD45RO+ cells for memory CD4+ T cells. The CDR3 has 15 amino acids. The germline gives CDR1 SNHLY, CDR2 FYNNEI. Germline trimming cut 6 bases from V and 4 bases from J; bases unmatched to any gene: 7. This receptor was identified in an adult in good health and CMV-seronegative. The material sequenced was memory CD4+ T cells from blood. V and J are TRBV2 and TRBJ2-2, with TRBD1 matching over 8 bases. The CDR3: CASSVIGQGTGELFF. In DNA form, the CDR3 reads TGTGCCAGCAGCGTAATCGGACAGGGCACCGGGGAGCTGTTTTTT.